These T cell receptor beta chains were read from a single sample in a study of shared clonotypes between healthy human individuals. Repertoires were generated with immunoSEQ multiplex PCR, while TCRdb's copy carries only in-frame clones and drops some. The table records around 2.1 million clones, 95% of them present only once. What was sequenced was naive CD4+ T cells sorted from blood. The receptors stem from a man between 18 and 35 years old in good health. The CDR3 runs from the conserved cysteine through the conserved F or W. Each record gives: CDR3 protein, CDR3 length, D gene, V gene. The D gene is left open where the match is weak.

CASSLLGNTIYF	12	.	TRBV7-9
CASYRDYEQYF	11	.	TRBV2
CASSFRNQETQYF	13	.	TRBV7-9
CASGGSSYNSPLHF	14	.	TRBV6-5
CASSLNRASYEQYF	14	.	TRBV5-1
CASSPGGAGETQYF	14	TRBD1	TRBV4-1
CASSYSGTGGTGELFF	16	TRBD1	TRBV7-9
CSVGFAVYNEQFF	13	.	TRBV29-1
CAWSVGQASNQPQHF	15	.	TRBV30
CASCKDRICEKLFF	14	TRBD1	TRBV7-2
CASSLSGLAGPTRENEQFF	19	TRBD2	TRBV5-1
CASALGFSSYNEQFF	15	.	TRBV5-1
CASGMRNSPLHF	12	.	TRBV19
CASSFTPFSGNTIYF	15	.	TRBV5-4
CASMRDAGELFF	12	.	TRBV2
CASRMAGAISDSPLHF	16	.	TRBV25-1
CASSEADSGRGNEQFF	16	TRBD2	TRBV2
CASIHSVTGELFF	13	.	TRBV6-5
CASSLWTTTEQYF	13	.	TRBV5-5
CASSQAPRNTEAFF	14	.	TRBV4-3
CASSPGQGSSSGNTIYF	17	TRBD1	TRBV10-1
CASSYQGSGTEAFF	14	.	TRBV6-5
CASSSGVANGYTF	13	.	TRBV5-4
CASSRALQETQYF	13	.	TRBV18
CASSAGTSSYNEQFF	15	.	TRBV6-8
CASSVFGTGEKLFF	14	.	TRBV9
CASSLPYSTGSFMNTEAFF	19	.	TRBV28
CAWSVLSWGEKLFF	14	.	TRBV30
CASSPSLSGGAEQFF	15	TRBD2	TRBV11-1
CASSLGALETQYF	13	.	TRBV28
CASYRDRYSGNTIYF	15	TRBD1	TRBV18
CASSLVGTTSYNEQFF	16	.	TRBV5-1
CASSPGGTEAFF	12	.	TRBV7-2
CAWSNRVFLSEKLFF	15	.	TRBV30
CSARLNTEAFF	11	.	TRBV20-1
CAISESRGMGYTF	13	.	TRBV10-3
CASSRSGGDTYGYTF	15	.	TRBV18
CASSLSGALYEQYF	14	.	TRBV5-1
CASSLDRVADTQYF	14	TRBD1	TRBV27
CAISLSGTANEKLFF	15	.	TRBV10-3
CASSLDRVGTSYTF	14	.	TRBV11-2
CASSPGGQPQHF	12	.	TRBV7-2
CASSHKTGLNYGYTF	15	.	TRBV5-1
CASRRNSERALSGANVLTF	19	.	TRBV10-2
CASSAYNEQFF	11	.	TRBV6-1
CASSKFSGAGELFF	14	TRBD2	TRBV19
CASSRSGGSSYEQYF	15	TRBD2	TRBV5-1
CASSYFRGQTQYF	13	.	TRBV6-5
CASGPSKQTGTYEQYF	16	.	TRBV12-5
CASSLVPGSSYEQYF	15	.	TRBV5-1
CASSPSGSSTDTQYF	15	.	TRBV18
CASSLYRVTGYTF	13	.	TRBV27
CASSIGGRGWETQYF	15	.	TRBV19
CASSLDHEGLGYGYTF	16	.	TRBV11-2
CSVLTVAQYF	10	.	TRBV29-1
CASSFSAGTSYEQYF	15	.	TRBV7-2
CASSSAHEQYF	11	.	TRBV5-4
CASSVAGTVGTEAFF	15	.	TRBV9
CASSFIGQGNNEQFF	15	TRBD1	TRBV5-4